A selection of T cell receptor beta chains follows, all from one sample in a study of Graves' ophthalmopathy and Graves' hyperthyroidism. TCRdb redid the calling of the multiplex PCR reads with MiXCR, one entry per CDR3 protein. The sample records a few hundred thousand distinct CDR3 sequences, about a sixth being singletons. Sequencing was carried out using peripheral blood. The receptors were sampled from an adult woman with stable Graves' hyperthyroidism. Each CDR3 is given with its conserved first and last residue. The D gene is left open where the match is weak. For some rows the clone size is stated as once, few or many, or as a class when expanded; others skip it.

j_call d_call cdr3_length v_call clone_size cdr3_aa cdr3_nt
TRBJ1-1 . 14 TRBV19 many CASSTARGVTEAFF TGTGCCAGTAGTACGGCAAGGGGTGTCACTGAAGCTTTCTTT
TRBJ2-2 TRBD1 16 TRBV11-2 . CASSTRDSEFTGELFF TGTGCCAGCAGCACCCGGGACAGCGAGTTCACCGGGGAGCTGTTTTTT
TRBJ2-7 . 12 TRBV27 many CASSLGGAEQYF TGTGCCAGCAGTTTAGGGGGTGCCGAGCAGTACTTC
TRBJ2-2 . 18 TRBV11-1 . CASSLGITRFQDTGELFF TGTGCCAGCAGCTTAGGGATTACCAGGTTTCAGGACACCGGGGAGCTGTTTTTT
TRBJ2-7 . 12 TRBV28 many CASRPGAYEQYF TGTGCCAGCCGACCCGGCGCCTACGAGCAGTACTTC
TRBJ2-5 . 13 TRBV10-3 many CAIKTGGQETQYF TGTGCCATTAAGACTGGGGGACAAGAGACCCAGTACTTC
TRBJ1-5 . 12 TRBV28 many CASSRFNQPQHF TGTGCCAGCAGTAGGTTCAATCAGCCCCAGCATTTT
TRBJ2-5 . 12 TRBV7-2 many CASSRDQETQYF TGTGCCAGCAGCCGAGATCAAGAGACCCAGTACTTC
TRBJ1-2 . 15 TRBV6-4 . CASIMRGRTDYGYTF TGTGCCAGCATTATGAGGGGACGGACAGACTATGGCTACACCTTC
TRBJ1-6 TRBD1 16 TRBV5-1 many CASSGTGSPYNSPLHF TGCGCCAGCAGCGGGACAGGGAGCCCCTATAATTCACCCCTCCACTTT
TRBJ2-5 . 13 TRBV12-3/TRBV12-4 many CASRRGTAETQYF TGTGCCAGCAGGCGGGGGACAGCAGAGACCCAGTACTTC
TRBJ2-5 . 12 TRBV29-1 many CSVGRGGETQYF TGCAGCGTGGGGCGTGGGGGGGAGACCCAGTACTTC
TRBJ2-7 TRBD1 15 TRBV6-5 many CASSFGTGGVYEQYF TGTGCCAGCAGTTTTGGGACAGGGGGCGTATACGAGCAGTACTTC
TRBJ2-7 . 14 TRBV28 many CASSPGPRGNEQYF TGTGCCAGCAGCCCGGGACCGCGCGGGAACGAGCAGTACTTC
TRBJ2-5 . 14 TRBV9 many CASSPTDYQETQYF TGTGCCAGCAGCCCAACAGATTACCAAGAGACCCAGTACTTC
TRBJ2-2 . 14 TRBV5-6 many CASSLPGRTGELFF TGTGCCAGCAGCTTGCCAGGGAGGACCGGGGAGCTGTTTTTT
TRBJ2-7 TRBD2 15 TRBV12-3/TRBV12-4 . CASSATLAGDHEQYF TGTGCCAGCAGTGCCACACTAGCGGGAGACCACGAGCAGTACTTC
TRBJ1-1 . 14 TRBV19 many CASSPVSGGTEAFF TGTGCCAGTAGTCCCGTCTCTGGGGGGACTGAAGCTTTCTTT
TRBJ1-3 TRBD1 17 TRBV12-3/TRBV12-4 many CASSLGTGALSGNTIYF TGTGCCAGCAGTCTCGGGACAGGGGCCCTCTCTGGAAACACCATATATTTT
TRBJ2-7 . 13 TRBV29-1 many CSVFTTESYEQYF TGCAGCGTCTTCACGACAGAATCCTACGAGCAGTACTTC
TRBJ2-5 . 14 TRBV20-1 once CSARAPSWPGTQYF TGCAGTGCTAGAGCACCGTCATGGCCGGGGACCCAGTACTTC
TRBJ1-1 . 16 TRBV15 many CATSRDKGVLTGEAFF TGTGCCACCAGCAGAGATAAGGGCGTCTTAACAGGGGAAGCTTTCTTT
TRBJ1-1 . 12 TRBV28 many CASSDSYTEASF TGTGCCAGCAGTGACAGTTACACTGAAGCTTCCTTT
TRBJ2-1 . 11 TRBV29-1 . CSVGLFNEQFF TGCAGCGTGGGGTTGTTCAATGAGCAGTTCTTC
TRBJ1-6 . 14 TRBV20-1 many CSAGGRFYNSPLHF TGCAGTGCCGGGGGGCGCTTCTATAATTCACCCCTCCACTTT
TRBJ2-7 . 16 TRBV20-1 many CSARGFDGDNTYEQYF TGCAGTGCTAGAGGGTTTGATGGAGATAACACCTACGAGCAGTACTTC
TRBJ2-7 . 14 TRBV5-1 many CASGKTAESYEQYF TGCGCCAGCGGGAAGACAGCGGAATCCTACGAGCAGTACTTC
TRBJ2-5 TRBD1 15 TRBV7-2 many CASSLRTGGLETQYF TGTGCCAGCAGCTTGAGGACAGGGGGCCTAGAGACCCAGTACTTC
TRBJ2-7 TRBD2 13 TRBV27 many CASGAAGGDEQYF TGTGCCAGCGGGGCAGCGGGAGGCGACGAGCAGTACTTC
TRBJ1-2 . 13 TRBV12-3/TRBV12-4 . CASSSDRPYGYTF TGTGCCAGCAGTTCTGACAGGCCCTATGGCTACACCTTC
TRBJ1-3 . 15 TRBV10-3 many CAISPKGVGGNTIYF TGTGCCATCAGTCCCAAGGGGGTTGGTGGAAACACCATATATTTT
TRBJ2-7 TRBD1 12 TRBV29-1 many CSVKGTDYEQYF TGCAGCGTTAAGGGGACAGACTACGAGCAGTACTTC
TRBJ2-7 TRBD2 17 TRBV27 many CASSSPGTSGGSYEQYF TGTGCCAGCAGTTCCCCCGGGACTAGCGGGGGTTCCTACGAGCAGTACTTC
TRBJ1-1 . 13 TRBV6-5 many CASSPPTKTEAFF TGTGCCAGCAGCCCTCCGACGAAGACTGAAGCTTTCTTT
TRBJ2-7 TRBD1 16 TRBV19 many CASSIGDRDSYYEQYF TGTGCCAGTAGTATTGGGGACCGGGACAGTTACTACGAGCAGTACTTC
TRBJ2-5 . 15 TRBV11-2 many CASSFPGGRQETQYF TGTGCCAGCAGCTTCCCTGGGGGGCGCCAAGAGACCCAGTACTTC
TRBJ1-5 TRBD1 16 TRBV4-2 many CASSQGDRGGNQPQHF TGTGCCAGCAGCCAAGGAGACAGGGGCGGCAATCAGCCCCAGCATTTT
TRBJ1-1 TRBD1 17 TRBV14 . CASSPPEQGKVGTEAFF TGTGCCAGCAGCCCCCCAGAACAGGGGAAGGTGGGCACTGAAGCTTTCTTT
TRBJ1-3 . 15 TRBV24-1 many CATSDSGGSGNTIYF TGTGCCACCAGTGATTCGGGGGGCTCTGGAAACACCATATATTTT
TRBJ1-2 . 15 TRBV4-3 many CASSQDQGSANGYTF TGCGCCAGCAGCCAAGACCAGGGGAGTGCGAATGGCTACACCTTC
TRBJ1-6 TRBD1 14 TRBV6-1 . CASRATGVGSPLHF TGTGCCAGCAGAGCGACAGGGGTTGGGTCACCCCTCCACTTT
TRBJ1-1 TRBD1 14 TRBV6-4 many CASSRQGSFAEAFF TGTGCCAGCAGTCGACAGGGGAGTTTCGCTGAAGCTTTCTTT